This T cell receptor (beta chain) was recovered during a study of regulatory T cells in long-lasting Graves disease. Study-wide results and caveats: Relative to newly diagnosed Graves' patients, persistent ones had lower TCR diversity.

Trimming left V 0 bases short and J 5 bases short, with 4 bases between. This CDR3 region has 12 residues. Germline CDR1 reads KGHDR; CDR2 reads SFDVKD. The sample holds a few counts of this clonotype. Its antigen is undetermined. Through Arm-PCR of CDR3 regions and iRepertoire HTBI primers, TCR beta libraries were built. The authors' processing: Among the samples, 62 TRBV and around 13 TRBJ segments were identified. Using its own MiXCR run on the multiplex PCR reads, TCRdb lists one record per CDR3 protein. The V and J calls were determined by TCRdb, not by the authors. The table lists roughly 400,000 distinct CDR3 sequences, around 23% of them singletons, with roughly an eighth in the top ten. Time point given: persistent/refractory GD, antithyroid drugs over 5 years with positive TRAb. PBMCs were the source of the RNA used for TCR sequencing.

This receptor was taken from a female donor with Graves disease. Sequences were derived from peripheral blood mononuclear cells (PBMCs), sampled when the disease was refractory, from a patient treated with antithyroid drugs. The rearrangement links TRBV24-1 to TRBJ2-7; D gene ambiguous. The CDR3 region has the DNA TGTGCCACCAGTGATTTGGTAGACGAGCAGTACTTC. This gives the protein CATSDLVDEQYF.